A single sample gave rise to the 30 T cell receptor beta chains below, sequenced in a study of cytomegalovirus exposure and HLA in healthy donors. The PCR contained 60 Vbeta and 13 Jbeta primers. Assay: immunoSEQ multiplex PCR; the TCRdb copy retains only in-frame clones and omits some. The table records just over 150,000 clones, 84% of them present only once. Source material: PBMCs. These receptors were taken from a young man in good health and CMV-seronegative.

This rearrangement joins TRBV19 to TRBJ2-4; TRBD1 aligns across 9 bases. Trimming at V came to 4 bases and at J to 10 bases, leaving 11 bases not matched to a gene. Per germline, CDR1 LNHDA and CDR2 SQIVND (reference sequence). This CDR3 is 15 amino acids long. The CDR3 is CASSTITGQGRIQYF. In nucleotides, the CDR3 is TGTGCCAGTAGTACAATTACCGGACAGGGGAGGATTCAGTACTTC. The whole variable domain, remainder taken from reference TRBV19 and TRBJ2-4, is DGGITQSPKYLFRKEGQNVTLSCEQNLNHDAMYWYRQDPGQGLRLIYYSQIVNDFQKGDIAEGYSVSREKKESFPLTVTSAQKNPTAFYLCASSTITGQGRIQYFGAGTRLSVL.

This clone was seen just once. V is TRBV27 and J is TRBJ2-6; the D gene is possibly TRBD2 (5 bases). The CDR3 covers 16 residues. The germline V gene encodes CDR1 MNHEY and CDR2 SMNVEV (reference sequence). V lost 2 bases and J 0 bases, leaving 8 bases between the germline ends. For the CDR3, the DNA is TGTGCCAGCAGTTTACGACGGGACTCTGGGGCCAACGTCCTGACTTTC. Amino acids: CASSLRRDSGANVLTF.

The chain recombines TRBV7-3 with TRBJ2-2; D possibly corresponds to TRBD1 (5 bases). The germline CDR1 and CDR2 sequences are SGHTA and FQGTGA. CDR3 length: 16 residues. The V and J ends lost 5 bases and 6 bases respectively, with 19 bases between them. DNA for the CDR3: TGTGCCAGCAGCCAGAGACAGCCACGGTTGGCCGGGGAGCTGTTTTTT. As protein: CASSQRQPRLAGELFF.

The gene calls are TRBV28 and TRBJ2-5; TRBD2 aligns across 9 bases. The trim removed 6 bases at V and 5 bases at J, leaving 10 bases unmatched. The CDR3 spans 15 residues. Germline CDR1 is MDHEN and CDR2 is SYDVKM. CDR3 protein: CASSLPSGVRETQYF. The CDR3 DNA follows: TGTGCCAGCAGCCTCCCTAGCGGGGTGCGGGAGACCCAGTACTTC.

The chain's CDR3 is CASSMTSGRGTDTQYF. CDR3 nucleotide sequence: TGTGCCAGTAGTATGACTAGCGGGAGAGGCACAGATACGCAGTATTTT. V is TRBV19 and J is TRBJ2-3; 12 bases agree with TRBD2. Germline CDR1 LNHDA, CDR2 SQIVND (reference sequence). The ends lost 3 bases at V and 1 base at J; junction bases unmatched: 2. The length of the CDR3 is 16 residues.

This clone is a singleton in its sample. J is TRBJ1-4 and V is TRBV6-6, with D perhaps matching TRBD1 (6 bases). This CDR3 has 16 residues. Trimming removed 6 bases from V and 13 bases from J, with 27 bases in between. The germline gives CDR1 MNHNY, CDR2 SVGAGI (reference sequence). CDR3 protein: CASSRTGTRTSIGLFF. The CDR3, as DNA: TGTGCCAGCAGCCGTACCGGGACAAGGACCTCAATCGGACTGTTTTTT.

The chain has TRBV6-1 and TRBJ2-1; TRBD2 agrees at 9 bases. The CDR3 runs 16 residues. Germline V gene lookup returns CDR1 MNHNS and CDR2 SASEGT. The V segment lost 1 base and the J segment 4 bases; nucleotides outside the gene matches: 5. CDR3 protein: CASSEEFAGGYNEQFF. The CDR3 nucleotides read TGTGCCAGCAGTGAAGAATTTGCGGGGGGGTACAATGAGCAGTTCTTC.

CDR3 nucleotides: TGTGCCATCAGTCCCGTACAGGGTCGTGAGCAGTTCTTC. This encodes CAISPVQGREQFF. The rearrangement uses TRBV10-3 and TRBJ2-1; D perhaps matches TRBD1 (6 bases). CDR1 and CDR2 (germline): ENHRY, SYGVKD. Trimming pared 5 bases from V and 9 bases from J, leaving 14 bases between. The CDR3 extends over 13 amino acids.

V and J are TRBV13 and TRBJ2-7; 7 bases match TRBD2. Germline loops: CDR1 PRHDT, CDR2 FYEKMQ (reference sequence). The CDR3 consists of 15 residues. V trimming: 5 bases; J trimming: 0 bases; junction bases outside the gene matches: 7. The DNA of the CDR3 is TGTGCCAGCAGCGCACTCGGGGGGAACTCCTACGAGCAGTACTTC. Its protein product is CASSALGGNSYEQYF.

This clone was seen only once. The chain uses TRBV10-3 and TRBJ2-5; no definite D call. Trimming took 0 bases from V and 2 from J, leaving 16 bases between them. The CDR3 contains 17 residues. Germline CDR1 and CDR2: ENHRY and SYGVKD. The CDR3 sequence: CAISESPGRNEQETQYF. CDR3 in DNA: TGTGCCATCAGTGAGTCCCCAGGTCGTAACGAACAAGAGACCCAGTACTTC.

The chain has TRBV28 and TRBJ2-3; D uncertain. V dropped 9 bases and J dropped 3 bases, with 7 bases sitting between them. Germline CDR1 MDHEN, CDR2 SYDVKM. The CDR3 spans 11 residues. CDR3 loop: CASLETDTQYF. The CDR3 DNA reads TGTGCCAGTCTAGAGACAGATACGCAGTATTTT. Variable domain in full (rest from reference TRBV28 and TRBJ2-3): DVKVTQSSRYLVKRTGEKVFLECVQDMDHENMFWYRQDPGLGLRLIYFSYDVKMKEKGDIPEGYSVSREKKERFSLILESASTNQTSMYLCASLETDTQYFGPGTRLTVL.

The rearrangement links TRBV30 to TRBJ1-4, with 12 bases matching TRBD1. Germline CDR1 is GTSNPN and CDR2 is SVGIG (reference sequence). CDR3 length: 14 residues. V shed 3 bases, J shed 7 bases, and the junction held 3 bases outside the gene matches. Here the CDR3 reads CAWSRDRGPEKLFF. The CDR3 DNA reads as TGTGCCTGGAGCCGGGACAGGGGGCCTGAAAAACTGTTTTTT.

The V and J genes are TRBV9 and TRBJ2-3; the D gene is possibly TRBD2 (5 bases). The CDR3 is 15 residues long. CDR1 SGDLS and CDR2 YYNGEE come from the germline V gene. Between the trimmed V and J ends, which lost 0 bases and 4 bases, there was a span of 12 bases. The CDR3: CASSVETEGPDTQYF. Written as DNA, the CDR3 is TGTGCCAGCAGCGTAGAAACCGAGGGTCCAGATACGCAGTATTTT.

CDR3 residues: CASQGDSYNEQFF. CDR3 sequence (DNA): TGTGCCAGTCAGGGGGACAGCTACAATGAGCAGTTCTTC. V gene TRBV7-2 combines with J gene TRBJ2-1; 7 positions agree with TRBD1. Trimming cost V 9 bases and J 3 bases; bases outside gene matches: 5. CDR3 length equals 13 residues. Germline CDR1 SGHTA, CDR2 FQGNSA.

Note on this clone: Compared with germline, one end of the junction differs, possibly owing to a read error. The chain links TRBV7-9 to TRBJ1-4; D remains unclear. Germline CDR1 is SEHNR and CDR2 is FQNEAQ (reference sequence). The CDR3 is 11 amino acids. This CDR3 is CSSSLTGELFF. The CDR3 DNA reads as TGTTCCAGCAGCTTGACGGGAGAACTGTTTTTT. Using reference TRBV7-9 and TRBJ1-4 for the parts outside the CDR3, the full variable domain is DTGVSQNPRHKITKRGQNVTFRCDPISEHNRLYWYRQTLGQGPEFLTYFQNEAQLEKSRLLSDRFSAERPKGSFSTLEIQRTEQGDSAMYLCSSSLTGELFFGSGTQLSVL.

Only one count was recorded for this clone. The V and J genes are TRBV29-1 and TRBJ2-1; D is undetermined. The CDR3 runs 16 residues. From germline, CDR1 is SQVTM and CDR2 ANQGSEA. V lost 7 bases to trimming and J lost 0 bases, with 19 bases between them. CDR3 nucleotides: TGCAGCGCCCACCTTATTACTGCAAGCTCCTACAATGAGCAGTTCTTC. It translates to CSAHLITASSYNEQFF.

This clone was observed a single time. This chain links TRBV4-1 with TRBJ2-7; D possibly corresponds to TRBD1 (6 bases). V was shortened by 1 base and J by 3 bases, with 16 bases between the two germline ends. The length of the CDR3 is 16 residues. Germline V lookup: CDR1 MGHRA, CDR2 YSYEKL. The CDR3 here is CASSQATWQGLYEQYF. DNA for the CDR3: TGCGCCAGCAGCCAAGCTACGTGGCAGGGGCTCTACGAGCAGTACTTC.

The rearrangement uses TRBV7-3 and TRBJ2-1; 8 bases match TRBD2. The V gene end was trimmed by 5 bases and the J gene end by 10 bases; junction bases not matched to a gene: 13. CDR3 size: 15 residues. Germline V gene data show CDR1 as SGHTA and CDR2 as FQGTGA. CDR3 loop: CASSPSGGRHGEQFF. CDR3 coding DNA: TGTGCCAGCAGCCCCTCGGGCGGGAGGCATGGGGAGCAGTTCTTC.

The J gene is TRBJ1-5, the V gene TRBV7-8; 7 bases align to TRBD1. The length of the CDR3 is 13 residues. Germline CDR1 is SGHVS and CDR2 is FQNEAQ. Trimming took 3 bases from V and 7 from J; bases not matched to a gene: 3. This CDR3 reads CASSLGQFQPQHF. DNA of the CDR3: TGTGCCAGCAGCTTGGGACAGTTCCAGCCCCAGCATTTT.

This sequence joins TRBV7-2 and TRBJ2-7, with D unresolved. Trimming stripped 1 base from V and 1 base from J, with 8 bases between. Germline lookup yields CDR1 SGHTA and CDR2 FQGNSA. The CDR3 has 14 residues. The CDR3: CASSLGPQSYEQYF. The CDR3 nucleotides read TGTGCCAGCAGCTTAGGTCCGCAGTCCTACGAGCAGTACTTC.

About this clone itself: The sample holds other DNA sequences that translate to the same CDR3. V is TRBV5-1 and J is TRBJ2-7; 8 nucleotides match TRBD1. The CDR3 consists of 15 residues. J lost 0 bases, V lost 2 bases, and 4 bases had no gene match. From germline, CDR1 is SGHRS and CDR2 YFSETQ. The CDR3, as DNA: TGCGCCAGCAGCTTAGCCGGGACAGGCTCCTACGAGCAGTACTTC. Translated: CASSLAGTGSYEQYF.

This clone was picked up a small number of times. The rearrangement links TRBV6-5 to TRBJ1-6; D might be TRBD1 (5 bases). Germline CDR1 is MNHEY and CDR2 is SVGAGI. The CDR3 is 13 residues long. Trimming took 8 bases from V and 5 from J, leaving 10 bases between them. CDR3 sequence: CASHGQNNSPLHF. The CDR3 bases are TGTGCCAGCCACGGACAAAATAATTCACCCCTCCACTTT.

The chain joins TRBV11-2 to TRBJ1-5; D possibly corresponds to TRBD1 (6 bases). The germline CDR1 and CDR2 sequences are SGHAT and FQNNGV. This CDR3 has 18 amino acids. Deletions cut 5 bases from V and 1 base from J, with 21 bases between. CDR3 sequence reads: CASSPGRSGDGSNQPQHF. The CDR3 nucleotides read TGTGCCAGCAGCCCGGGCCGGTCAGGGGATGGAAGCAATCAGCCCCAGCATTTT.

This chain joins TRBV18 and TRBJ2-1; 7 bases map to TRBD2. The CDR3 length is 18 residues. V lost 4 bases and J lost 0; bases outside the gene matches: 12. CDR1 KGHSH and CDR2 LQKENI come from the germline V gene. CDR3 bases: TGTGCCAGCTCACGGGGGAGGCTAGCGGCCCTCTCCTACAATGAGCAGTTCTTC. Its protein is CASSRGRLAALSYNEQFF.

The CDR3 DNA is TGTGCCAGCAGTTTAGTGGGGGCTCGGAATTCACCCCTCCACTTT. Encoded protein: CASSLVGARNSPLHF. The genes are TRBV27 and TRBJ1-6; TRBD1 is a possible D gene (6 bases). Germline V gives CDR1 MNHEY, CDR2 SMNVEV (reference sequence). This CDR3 comprises 15 residues. The V gene lost 2 bases and the J gene lost 7 bases, with 12 bases spanning the gap.

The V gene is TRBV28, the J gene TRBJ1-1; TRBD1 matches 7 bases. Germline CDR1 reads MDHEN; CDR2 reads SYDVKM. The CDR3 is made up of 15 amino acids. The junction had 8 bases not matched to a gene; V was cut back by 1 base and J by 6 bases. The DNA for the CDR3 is TGTGCCAGCAGTTTATCAAGCAGGGGGACCGCTGAAGCTTTCTTT. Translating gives CASSLSSRGTAEAFF.

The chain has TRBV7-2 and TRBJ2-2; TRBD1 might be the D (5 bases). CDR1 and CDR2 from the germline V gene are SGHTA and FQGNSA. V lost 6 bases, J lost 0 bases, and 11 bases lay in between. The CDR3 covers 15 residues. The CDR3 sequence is CASRSGSTNTGELFF. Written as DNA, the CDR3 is TGTGCCAGCAGGTCAGGGTCCACGAACACCGGGGAGCTGTTTTTT.

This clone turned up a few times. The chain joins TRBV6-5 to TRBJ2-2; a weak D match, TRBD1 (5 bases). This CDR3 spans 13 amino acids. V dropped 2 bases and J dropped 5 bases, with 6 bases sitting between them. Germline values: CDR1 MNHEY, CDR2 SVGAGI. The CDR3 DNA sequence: TGTGCCAGCAGTTACAGGGGAACCGGGGAGCTGTTTTTT. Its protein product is CASSYRGTGELFF.

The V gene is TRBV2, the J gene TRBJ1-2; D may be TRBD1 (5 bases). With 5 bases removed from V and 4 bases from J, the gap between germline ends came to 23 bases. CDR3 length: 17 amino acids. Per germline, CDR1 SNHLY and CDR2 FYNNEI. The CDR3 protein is CASSSRNPLGGAYGYTF. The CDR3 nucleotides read TGTGCCAGCAGTTCACGAAACCCTTTGGGGGGAGCCTATGGCTACACCTTC.

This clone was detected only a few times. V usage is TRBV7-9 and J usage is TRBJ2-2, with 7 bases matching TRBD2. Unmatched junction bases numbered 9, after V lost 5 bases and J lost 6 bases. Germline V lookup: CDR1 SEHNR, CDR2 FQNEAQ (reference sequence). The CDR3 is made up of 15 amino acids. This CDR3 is CASSTQREGSGELFF. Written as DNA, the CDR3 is TGTGCCAGCAGCACACAGAGGGAGGGTTCCGGGGAGCTGTTTTTT. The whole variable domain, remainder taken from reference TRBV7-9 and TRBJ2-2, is DTGVSQNPRHKITKRGQNVTFRCDPISEHNRLYWYRQTLGQGPEFLTYFQNEAQLEKSRLLSDRFSAERPKGSFSTLEIQRTEQGDSAMYLCASSTQREGSGELFFGEGSRLTVL.